The rows below give T cell receptor beta chains drawn from one sample of a study of graft-versus-host responses after intestinal transplantation. TCRdb's copy holds only in-frame clones and misses some; the assay was immunoSEQ multiplex PCR. This table holds tens of thousands of clones, roughly 80% found once. These receptors have no identified antigens. Material: unstimulated CD8+ T cells sorted from spleen or lymph node cells, obtained before intestinal transplant. The origin of the receptors is a human donor who received an intestinal transplant. Both conserved end residues are part of each CDR3. A D gene is named only where the DNA matches it firmly. Not all rows give a size; the values are once, few, many and, for expanded clones, a class.

d_call j_call v_call clone_size cdr3_aa cdr3_nt
. TRBJ1-4 TRBV28 . CASIPGTNQNEKLFF TGTGCCAGCATCCCAGGGACTAATCAAAATGAAAAACTGTTTTTT
TRBD2 TRBJ2-2 TRBV9 few CASSGGLGNTGELFF TGTGCCAGCAGCGGGGGACTAGGTAACACCGGGGAGCTGTTTTTT
TRBD2 TRBJ2-2 TRBV6-7 . CASSYPGTINTGELFF TGTGCCAGCAGTTACCCCGGGACTATAAACACCGGGGAGCTGTTTTTT
. TRBJ2-7 TRBV20-1 . CSAKTSYEQYF TGCAGTGCTAAGACTAGTTACGAGCAGTACTTC
. TRBJ2-1 TRBV7-8 . CASSLEGKTSYNEQFF TGTGCCAGCAGCTTAGAGGGGAAGACCTCCTACAATGAGCAGTTCTTC
. TRBJ2-2 TRBV2 . CASSNEDYSNTGELFF TGTGCCAGCAGCAACGAGGACTACTCGAACACCGGGGAGCTGTTTTTT
TRBD1 TRBJ1-1 TRBV6-5 . CASTPGQGNTEAFF TGTGCCAGCACCCCGGGACAGGGGAACACTGAAGCTTTCTTT
. TRBJ1-5 TRBV28 . CASSLFDSSNQPQHF TGTGCCAGCAGTTTATTCGACAGCAGTAATCAGCCCCAGCATTTT
. TRBJ2-1 TRBV28 once CASSRQVNEQFF TGTGCCAGCAGCAGACAGGTCAATGAGCAGTTCTTC
. TRBJ1-2 TRBV30 . CAWVPPTGSRDGYTF TGTGCCTGGGTCCCCCCGACCGGGTCGAGGGATGGCTACACCTTC
. TRBJ2-5 TRBV5-1 . CASSSQETQYF TGCGCCAGCAGCTCGCAAGAGACCCAGTACTTC
TRBD1 TRBJ2-7 TRBV7-8 . CASSLVTGDIFEQYF TGTGCCAGCAGCTTAGTGACAGGGGACATCTTCGAGCAGTACTTC
. TRBJ2-7 TRBV7-8 few CASSAGPNEQYF TGTGCCAGCAGCGCGGGACCCAACGAGCAGTACTTC
TRBD2 TRBJ2-3 TRBV28 . CASRGRQTNTDTQYF TGTGCCAGCCGCGGGAGGCAGACGAACACAGATACGCAGTATTTT
TRBD2 TRBJ2-3 TRBV2 few CASRSSGRPTDTQYF TGTGCCAGCAGATCTAGCGGGAGGCCCACAGATACGCAGTATTTT
. TRBJ1-6 TRBV5-6 . CASSLMRPGYSPLHF TGTGCCAGCAGCTTGATGCGCCCCGGTTATTCACCCCTCCACTTT
. TRBJ2-2 TRBV6-1 . CASSESAEAGELFF TGTGCCAGCAGTGAATCAGCGGAGGCCGGGGAGCTGTTTTTT
. TRBJ2-5 TRBV7-8 once CASSLNRLQETQYF TGTGCCAGCAGCTTAAACAGGTTGCAAGAGACCCAGTACTTC
. TRBJ2-7 TRBV5-5 . CASSLDSFYEQYF TGTGCCAGCAGCTTGGACAGCTTTTACGAGCAGTACTTC
. TRBJ2-3 TRBV9 . CASSVLRGDTQYF TGTGCCAGCAGCGTGCTTCGGGGGGATACGCAGTATTTT
. TRBJ2-1 TRBV9 . CASSVEWTDGNEQFF TGTGCCAGCAGCGTAGAGTGGACTGACGGGAATGAGCAGTTCTTC
TRBD1 TRBJ2-1 TRBV29-1 . CSAEFTPEGQHDNEQFF TGCAGCGCCGAATTCACTCCCGAGGGACAGCACGACAATGAGCAGTTCTTC
. TRBJ2-3 TRBV28 . CASSPAGAQYF TGTGCCAGCAGCCCCGCGGGCGCGCAGTATTTT
TRBD2 TRBJ2-3 TRBV6-6 . CASSYLAGSSDTQYF TGTGCCAGCAGTTACCTAGCGGGGTCCTCAGATACGCAGTATTTT
. TRBJ2-7 TRBV11-2 . CASSLGAGEYEQYF TGTGCCAGCAGCTTAGGGGCAGGTGAATACGAGCAGTACTTC
. TRBJ2-2 TRBV27 . CASSTLGAGTGELFF TGTGCCAGCAGCACCCTGGGGGCGGGCACCGGGGAGCTGTTTTTT
. TRBJ1-1 TRBV7-8 . CASSLGVGVGNTEAFF TGTGCCAGCAGCCTAGGAGTGGGCGTTGGTAACACTGAAGCTTTCTTT
TRBD2 TRBJ2-5 TRBV2 . CASAVLAAVGETQYF TGTGCCAGCGCGGTACTAGCGGCAGTGGGAGAGACCCAGTACTTC
. TRBJ1-1 TRBV7-8 . CASSLVTTGRGKNTEAFF TGTGCCAGCAGCTTAGTCACTACAGGGAGGGGGAAGAACACTGAAGCTTTCTTT
TRBD2 TRBJ2-5 TRBV14 . CASSPPGGRETQYF TGTGCCAGCAGCCCTCCGGGGGGGCGAGAGACCCAGTACTTC
. TRBJ2-1 TRBV7-3 once CASSLTGARDNEQFF TGTGCCAGCAGCTTAACGGGGGCCCGGGACAATGAGCAGTTCTTC
. TRBJ2-7 TRBV14 . CASRLTGISYEQYF TGTGCCAGCAGACTTACCGGGATCTCCTACGAGCAGTACTTC
TRBD2 TRBJ2-5 TRBV11-2 . CASSLATGGRETQYF TGTGCCAGCAGCTTAGCGACGGGGGGAAGGGAGACCCAGTACTTC
. TRBJ1-2 TRBV12-5 . CASGFTPGNYGYTF TGTGCTAGTGGTTTTACCCCCGGTAACTATGGCTACACCTTC
TRBD1 TRBJ2-2 TRBV5-1 . CASSLPGQGPNTGELFF TGCGCCAGCAGCTTGCCTGGACAGGGACCTAACACCGGGGAGCTGTTTTTT
. TRBJ2-2 TRBV11-2 few CASSLQGKITGELFF TGTGCCAGCAGCTTGCAGGGAAAAATCACCGGGGAGCTGTTTTTT
. TRBJ2-2 TRBV27 once CASSFRSGELFF TGTGCCAGCAGTTTTCGGTCCGGGGAGCTGTTTTTT
TRBD1 TRBJ1-1 TRBV19 . CASRDRGRTEAFF TGTGCCAGTAGAGACAGGGGGCGCACTGAAGCTTTCTTT
TRBD2 TRBJ2-5 TRBV9 . CASGGLAEETQYF TGTGCCAGCGGTGGACTAGCGGAAGAGACCCAGTACTTC
TRBD2 TRBJ2-1 TRBV7-9 . CASSSTSGGLGQFF TGTGCCAGCAGTTCCACTAGCGGGGGCCTTGGGCAGTTCTTC
. TRBJ2-7 TRBV7-9 . CASSEGGKPYEQYF TGTGCCAGCAGCGAAGGGGGTAAGCCCTACGAGCAGTACTTC
. TRBJ2-6 TRBV2 . CASSDTGANVLTF TGTGCCAGCAGTGATACTGGGGCCAACGTCCTGACTTTC
TRBD2 TRBJ2-7 TRBV9 . CASSVGASGGGEQYF TGTGCCAGCAGCGTAGGTGCTAGCGGGGGGGGCGAGCAGTACTTC
TRBD1 TRBJ2-5 TRBV19 . CASSTPQTGTYQETQYF TGTGCCAGTAGTACCCCCCAGACAGGGACCTACCAAGAGACCCAGTACTTC
. TRBJ1-5 TRBV4-1 once CASSLRDSSYQPQHF TGCGCCAGCAGCCTCCGGGACTCAAGTTATCAGCCCCAGCATTTT
. TRBJ2-1 TRBV27 . CASSSSYSYNEQFF TGTGCCAGCAGTTCGTCTTATTCCTACAATGAGCAGTTCTTC
. TRBJ2-7 TRBV6-6 . CASSDNLNPYEQYF TGTGCCAGCAGTGACAACTTAAATCCCTACGAGCAGTACTTC
TRBD1 TRBJ1-1 TRBV7-8 . CASSLETGEWDTEAFF TGTGCCAGCAGCTTAGAGACAGGGGAGTGGGACACTGAAGCTTTCTTT
. TRBJ1-2 TRBV27 few CASSLFRGYGYTF TGTGCCAGCAGTTTATTCAGGGGATATGGCTACACCTTC
TRBD2 TRBJ2-7 TRBV19 . CASSILLTGRGNLYEQYF TGTGCCAGTAGTATCCTACTTACCGGGAGGGGGAACCTATACGAGCAGTACTTC
. TRBJ2-7 TRBV7-6 . CASSLGPAGPSSYEQYF TGTGCCAGCAGCTTGGGCCCGGCGGGGCCCAGCTCCTACGAGCAGTACTTC
. TRBJ1-1 TRBV28 . CASTRPPTGNPEAFF TGTGCCAGCACCCGCCCCCCGACGGGGAACCCTGAAGCTTTCTTT
TRBD1 TRBJ2-2 TRBV10-1 . CASSESTLRQGPNTGELFF TGCGCCAGCAGTGAGTCAACCCTAAGACAGGGACCGAACACCGGGGAGCTGTTTTTT
. TRBJ2-3 TRBV5-1 . CASSSTSTDTQYF TGCGCCAGCAGCTCCACTAGCACAGATACGCAGTATTTT